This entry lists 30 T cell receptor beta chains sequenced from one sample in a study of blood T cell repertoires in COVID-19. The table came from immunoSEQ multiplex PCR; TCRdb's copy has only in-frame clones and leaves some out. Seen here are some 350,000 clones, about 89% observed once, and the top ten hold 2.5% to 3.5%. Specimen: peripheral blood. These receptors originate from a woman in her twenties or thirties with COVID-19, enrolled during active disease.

CDR3 DNA: TGTGCCAGCGACGGCCCGGGTAACTATGGCTACACCTTC. It codes for CASDGPGNYGYTF. The rearrangement uses TRBV7-9 and TRBJ1-2; D uncertain. The V gene's germline CDR1 is SEHNR and CDR2 FQNEAQ (reference sequence). V was pared by 8 bases and J by 1 base, with 11 bases between. CDR3 length: 13 residues.

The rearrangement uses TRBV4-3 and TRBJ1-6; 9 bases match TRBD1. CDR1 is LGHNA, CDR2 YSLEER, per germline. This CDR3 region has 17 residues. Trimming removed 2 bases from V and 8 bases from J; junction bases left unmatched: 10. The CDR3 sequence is CASSQPSVTGGDSPLHF. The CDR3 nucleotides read TGCGCCAGCAGCCAACCCTCGGTGACAGGGGGGGATTCACCCCTCCACTTT.

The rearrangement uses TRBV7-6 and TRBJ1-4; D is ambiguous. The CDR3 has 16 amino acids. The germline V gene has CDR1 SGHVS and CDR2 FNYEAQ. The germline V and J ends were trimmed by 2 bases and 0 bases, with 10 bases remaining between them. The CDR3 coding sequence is TGTGCCAGCAGCTTATTCGCGGGCGCAACTAATGAAAAACTGTTTTTT. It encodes CASSLFAGATNEKLFF.

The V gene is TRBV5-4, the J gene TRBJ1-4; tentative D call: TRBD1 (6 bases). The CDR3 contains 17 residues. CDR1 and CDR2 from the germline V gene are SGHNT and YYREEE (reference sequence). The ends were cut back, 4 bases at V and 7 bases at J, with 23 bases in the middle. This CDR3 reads CASSQQGQGITGEKLFF. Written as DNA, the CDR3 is TGTGCCAGCAGCCAACAGGGCCAGGGAATCACTGGTGAAAAACTGTTTTTT.

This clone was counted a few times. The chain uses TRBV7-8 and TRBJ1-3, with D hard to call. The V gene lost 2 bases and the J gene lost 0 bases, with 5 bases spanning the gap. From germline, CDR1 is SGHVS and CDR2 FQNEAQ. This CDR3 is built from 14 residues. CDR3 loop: CASSLTSSGNTIYF. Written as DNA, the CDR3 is TGTGCCAGCAGCTTAACCAGCTCTGGAAACACCATATATTTT. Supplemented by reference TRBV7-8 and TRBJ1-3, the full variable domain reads GAGVSQSPRYKVAKRGQDVALRCDPISGHVSLFWYQQALGQGPEFLTYFQNEAQLDKSGLPSDRFFAERPEGSVSTLKIQRTQQEDSAVYLCASSLTSSGNTIYFGEGSWLTVV.

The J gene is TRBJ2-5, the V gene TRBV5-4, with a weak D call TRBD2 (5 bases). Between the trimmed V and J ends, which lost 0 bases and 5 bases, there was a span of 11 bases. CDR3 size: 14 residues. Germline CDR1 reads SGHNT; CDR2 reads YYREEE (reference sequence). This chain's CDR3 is CASSLVGLSETQYF. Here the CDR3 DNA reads TGTGCCAGCAGCTTGGTCGGACTGAGTGAGACCCAGTACTTC.

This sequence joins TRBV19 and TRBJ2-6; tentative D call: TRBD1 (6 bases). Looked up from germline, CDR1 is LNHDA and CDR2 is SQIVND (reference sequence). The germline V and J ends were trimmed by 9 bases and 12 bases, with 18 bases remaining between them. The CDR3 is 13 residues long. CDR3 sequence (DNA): TGTGCCAGCGACGACCCTGGACAGACCGTCCTGACTTTC. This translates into CASDDPGQTVLTF.

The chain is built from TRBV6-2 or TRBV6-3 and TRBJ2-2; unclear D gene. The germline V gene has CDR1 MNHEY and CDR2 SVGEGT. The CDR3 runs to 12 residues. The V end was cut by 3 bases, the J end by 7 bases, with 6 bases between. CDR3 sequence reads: CASSYLSGELFF. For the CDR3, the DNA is TGTGCCAGCAGTTATCTGAGCGGGGAGCTGTTTTTT.

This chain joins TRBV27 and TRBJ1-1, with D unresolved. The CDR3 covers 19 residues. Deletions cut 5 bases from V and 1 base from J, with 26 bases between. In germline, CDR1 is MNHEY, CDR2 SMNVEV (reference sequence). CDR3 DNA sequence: TGTGCCAGCAGTCCCTTCGTTTACAGTTTCCTCCTTGGGAACACTGAAGCTTTCTTT. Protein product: CASSPFVYSFLLGNTEAFF.

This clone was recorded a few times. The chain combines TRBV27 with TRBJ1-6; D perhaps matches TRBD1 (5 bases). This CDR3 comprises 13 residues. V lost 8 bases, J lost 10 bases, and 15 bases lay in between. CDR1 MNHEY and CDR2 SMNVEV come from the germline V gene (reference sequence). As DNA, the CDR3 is TGTGCCAGCTCCTGGAGGGGCCTCTCACCCCTCCACTTT. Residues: CASSWRGLSPLHF.

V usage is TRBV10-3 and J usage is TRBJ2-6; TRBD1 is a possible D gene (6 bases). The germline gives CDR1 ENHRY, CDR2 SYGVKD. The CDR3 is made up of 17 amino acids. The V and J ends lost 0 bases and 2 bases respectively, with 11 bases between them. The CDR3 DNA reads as TGTGCCATCAGTGAGTCCCAGGGGAACCCTGGGGCCAACGTCCTGACTTTC. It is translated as CAISESQGNPGANVLTF.

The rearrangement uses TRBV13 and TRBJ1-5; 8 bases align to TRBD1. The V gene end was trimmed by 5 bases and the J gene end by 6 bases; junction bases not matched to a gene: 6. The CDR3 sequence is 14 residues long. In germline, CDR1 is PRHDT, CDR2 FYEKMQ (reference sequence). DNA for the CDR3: TGTGCCAGCAGCCCCGGACAGGGTGCTCAGCCCCAGCATTTT. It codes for CASSPGQGAQPQHF.

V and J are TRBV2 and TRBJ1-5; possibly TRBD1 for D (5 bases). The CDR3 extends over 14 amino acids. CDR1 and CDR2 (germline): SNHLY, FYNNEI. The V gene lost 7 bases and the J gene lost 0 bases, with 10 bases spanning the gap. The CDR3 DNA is TGTGCCAGCAAGGGGCGCAATAGCAATCAGCCCCAGCATTTT. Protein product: CASKGRNSNQPQHF.

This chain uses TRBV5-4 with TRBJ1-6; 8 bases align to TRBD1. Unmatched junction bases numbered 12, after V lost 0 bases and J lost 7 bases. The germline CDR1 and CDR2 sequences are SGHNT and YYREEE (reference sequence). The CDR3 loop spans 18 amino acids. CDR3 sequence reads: CASSLGQGAQVGNSPLHF. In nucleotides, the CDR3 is TGTGCCAGCAGCTTGGGCCAGGGGGCTCAAGTGGGGAATTCACCCCTCCACTTT.

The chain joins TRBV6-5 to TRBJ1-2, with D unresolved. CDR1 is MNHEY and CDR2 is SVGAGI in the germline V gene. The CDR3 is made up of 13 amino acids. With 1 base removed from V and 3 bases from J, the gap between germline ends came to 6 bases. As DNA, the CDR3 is TGTGCCAGCAGTTACTTCCAGGACTATGGCTACACCTTC. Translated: CASSYFQDYGYTF.

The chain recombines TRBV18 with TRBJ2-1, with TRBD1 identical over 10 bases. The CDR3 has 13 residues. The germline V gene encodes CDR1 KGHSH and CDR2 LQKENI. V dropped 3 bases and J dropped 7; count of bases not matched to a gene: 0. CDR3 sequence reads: CASSPGQGNEQFF. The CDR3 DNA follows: TGTGCCAGCTCACCGGGACAGGGGAATGAGCAGTTCTTC.

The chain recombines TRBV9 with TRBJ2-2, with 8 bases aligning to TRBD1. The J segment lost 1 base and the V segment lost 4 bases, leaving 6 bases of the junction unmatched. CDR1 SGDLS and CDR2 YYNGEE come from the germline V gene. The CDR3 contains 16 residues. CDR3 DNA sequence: TGTGCCAGCAGCTCACGGACAGGGCGGAACACCGGGGAGCTGTTTTTT. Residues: CASSSRTGRNTGELFF.

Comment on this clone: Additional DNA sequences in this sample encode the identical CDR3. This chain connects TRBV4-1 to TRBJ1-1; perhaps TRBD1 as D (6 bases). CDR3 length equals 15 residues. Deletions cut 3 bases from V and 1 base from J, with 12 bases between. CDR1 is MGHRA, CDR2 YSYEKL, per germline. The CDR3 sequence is CASSHPPTGNTEAFF. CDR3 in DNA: TGCGCCAGCAGCCATCCACCGACAGGGAACACTGAAGCTTTCTTT.

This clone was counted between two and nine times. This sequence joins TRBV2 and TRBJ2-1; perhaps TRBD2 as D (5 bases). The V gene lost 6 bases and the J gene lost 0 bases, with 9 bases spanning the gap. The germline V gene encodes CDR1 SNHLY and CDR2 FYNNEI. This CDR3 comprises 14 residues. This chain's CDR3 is CASSPRDSYNEQFF. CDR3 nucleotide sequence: TGTGCCAGCAGCCCCCGGGACTCCTACAATGAGCAGTTCTTC.

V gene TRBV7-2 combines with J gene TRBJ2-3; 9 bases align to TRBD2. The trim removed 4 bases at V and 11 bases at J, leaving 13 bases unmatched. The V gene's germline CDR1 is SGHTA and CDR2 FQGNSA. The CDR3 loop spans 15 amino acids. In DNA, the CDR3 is TGTGCCAGCAGCTCAGTAGCGGGAGCAGTTACAGAGCAGTATTTT. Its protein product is CASSSVAGAVTEQYF.

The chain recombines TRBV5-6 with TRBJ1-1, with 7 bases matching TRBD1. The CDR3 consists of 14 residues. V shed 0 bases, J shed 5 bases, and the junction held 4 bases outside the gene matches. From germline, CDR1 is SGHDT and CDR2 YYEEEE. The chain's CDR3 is CASSLGTGGTEAFF. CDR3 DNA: TGTGCCAGCAGCTTGGGGACAGGAGGAACTGAAGCTTTCTTT. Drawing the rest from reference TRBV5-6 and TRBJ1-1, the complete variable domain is DAGVTQSPTHLIKTRGQQVTLRCSPKSGHDTVSWYQQALGQGPQFIFQYYEEEERQRGNFPDRFSGHQFPNYSSELNVNALLLGDSALYLCASSLGTGGTEAFFGQGTRLTVV.

For the CDR3, the DNA is TGTGCCAGCTCACCAGAGGACAGGGAAGACTATAATTCACCCCTCCACTTT. Its protein is CASSPEDREDYNSPLHF. This chain uses TRBV18 with TRBJ1-6, with 8 bases matching TRBD1. The ends lost 2 bases at V and 3 bases at J; junction bases unmatched: 6. Germline CDR1 KGHSH, CDR2 LQKENI. The CDR3 is made up of 17 amino acids.

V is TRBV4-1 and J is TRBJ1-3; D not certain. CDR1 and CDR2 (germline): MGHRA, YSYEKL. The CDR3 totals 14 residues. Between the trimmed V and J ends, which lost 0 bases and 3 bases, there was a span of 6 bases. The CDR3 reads CASSQEGSGNTIYF. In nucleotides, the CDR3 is TGCGCCAGCAGCCAAGAGGGCAGTGGAAACACCATATATTTT.

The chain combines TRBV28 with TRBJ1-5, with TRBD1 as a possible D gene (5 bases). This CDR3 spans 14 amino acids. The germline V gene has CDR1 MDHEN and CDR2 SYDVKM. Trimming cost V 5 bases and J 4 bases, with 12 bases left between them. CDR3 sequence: CASSPPGLNQPQHF. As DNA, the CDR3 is TGTGCCAGCAGTCCTCCAGGGTTAAATCAGCCCCAGCATTTT.

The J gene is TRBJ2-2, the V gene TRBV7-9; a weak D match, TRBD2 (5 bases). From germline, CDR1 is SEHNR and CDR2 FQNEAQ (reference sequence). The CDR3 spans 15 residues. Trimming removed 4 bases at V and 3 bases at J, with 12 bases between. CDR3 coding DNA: TGTGCCAGCAGCTCTCAATTCGGGGACACCGGGGAGCTGTTTTTT. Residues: CASSSQFGDTGELFF.

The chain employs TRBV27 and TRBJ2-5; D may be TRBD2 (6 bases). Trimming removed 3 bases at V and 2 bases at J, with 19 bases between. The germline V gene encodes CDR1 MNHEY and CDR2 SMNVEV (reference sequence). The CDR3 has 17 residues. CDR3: CASSFRRGGAFQETQYF. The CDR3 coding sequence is TGTGCCAGCAGTTTTCGACGGGGCGGGGCGTTTCAAGAGACCCAGTACTTC.

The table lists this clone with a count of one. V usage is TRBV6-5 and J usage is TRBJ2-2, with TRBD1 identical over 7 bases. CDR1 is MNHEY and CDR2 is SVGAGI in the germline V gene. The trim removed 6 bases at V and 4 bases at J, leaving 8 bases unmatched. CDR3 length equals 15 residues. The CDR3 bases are TGTGCCAGCAGCTCCACAGGGGTACGCACCGGGGAGCTGTTTTTT. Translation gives CASSSTGVRTGELFF.

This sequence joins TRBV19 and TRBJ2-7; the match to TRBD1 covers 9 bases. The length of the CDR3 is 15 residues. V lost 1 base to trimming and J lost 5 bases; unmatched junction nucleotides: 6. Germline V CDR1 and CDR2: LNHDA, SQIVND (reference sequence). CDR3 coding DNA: TGTGCCAGTAGTATAGGCGGGACAGGGATCCACGAGCAGTACGTC. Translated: CASSIGGTGIHEQYV.

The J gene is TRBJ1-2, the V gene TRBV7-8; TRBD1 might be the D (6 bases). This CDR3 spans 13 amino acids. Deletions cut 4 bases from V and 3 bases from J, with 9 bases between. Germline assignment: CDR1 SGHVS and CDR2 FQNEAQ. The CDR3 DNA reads TGTGCCAGCAGCTCCAGGGGCGACTATGGCTACACCTTC. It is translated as CASSSRGDYGYTF.

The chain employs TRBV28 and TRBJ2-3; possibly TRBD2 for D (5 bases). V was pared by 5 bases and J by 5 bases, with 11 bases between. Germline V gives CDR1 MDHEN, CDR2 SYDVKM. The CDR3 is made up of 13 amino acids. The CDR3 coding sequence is TGTGCCAGCAGTCCGGAGGATTTAGATACGCAGTATTTT. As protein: CASSPEDLDTQYF.